This T cell receptor beta chain was sequenced for a study of T-cell memory formation after mild COVID-19. CDR1 is GTSNPN and CDR2 is SVGIG in the germline V gene (reference sequence). The CDR3 is 12 amino acids. Trimming pared 4 bases from V and 8 bases from J, leaving 14 bases between. 5'RACE with constant-segment primers built TCRalpha and TCRbeta cDNA libraries with UMIs. TCRdb called the 5' RACE reads again in MiXCR, with one record for every CDR3 protein. Here the sample spans a few hundred thousand distinct CDR3 sequences, 20% to 25% being singletons. The rearrangement joins TRBV30 to TRBJ1-2; weak D call: TRBD1 (6 bases). Sequencing input: PBMCs or a T cell subset sorted from them (not recorded which). The TCR was taken from an adult woman who had mild COVID-19 (a few samples of this study predate the infection). Cell type and time point are not known. CDR3 sequence (DNA): TGTGCCTGGATGGGGGCCCCCCGGGGCTACACCTTC. It is translated as CAWMGAPRGYTF. Supplemented by reference TRBV30 and TRBJ1-2, the full variable domain reads SQTIHQWPATLVQPVGSPLSLECTVEGTSNPNLYWYRQAAGRGLQLLFYSVGIGQISSEVPQNLSASRPQDRQFILSSKKLLLSDSGFYLCAWMGAPRGYTFGSGTRLTVV.